Below are 24 T cell receptor beta chains sequenced from a single sample in a study of blood T cell repertoires in COVID-19. Profiling relied on immunoSEQ multiplex PCR, and the TCRdb table lists in-frame clones only, not all of them. The sample has almost 250,000 clones, around nine tenths seen once; the top ten hold approximately 4.2%. The specimen sequenced was PBMCs or T cells enriched from blood (not recorded which). The receptor source for this set is a woman in her twenties or thirties who had recovered from COVID-19.

The genes are TRBV30 and TRBJ1-1, with D hard to call. V dropped 3 bases and J dropped 4 bases, with 9 bases sitting between them. Per germline, CDR1 GTSNPN and CDR2 SVGIG (reference sequence). The CDR3 loop spans 12 amino acids. As DNA, the CDR3 is TGTGCCTGGAGCGCGGGCTGCACTGAAGCTTTCTTT. It specifies CAWSAGCTEAFF.

This chain links TRBV27 with TRBJ1-2, with 9 bases matching TRBD1. CDR1 and CDR2 from the germline V gene are MNHEY and SMNVEV (reference sequence). With V trimmed by 5 bases and J by 5 bases, 9 bases remained unmatched. The CDR3 contains 15 residues. The CDR3 nucleotides are TGTGCCAGCAGTCAGACAGGGGGTGGGGTTTATGGCTACACCTTC. This encodes CASSQTGGGVYGYTF.

This clone has a single count. The CDR3 reads CASSRGLAGSEQFF. The CDR3 region has the DNA TGTGCCAGCAGCCGAGGACTAGCGGGTAGTGAGCAGTTCTTC. V is TRBV11-3 and J is TRBJ2-1, with 11 positions matching TRBD2. The CDR3 has 14 residues. CDR1 SGHNT and CDR2 YENEEA come from the germline V gene. V lost 5 bases, J lost 9 bases, and 6 bases stayed unmatched.

The V gene is TRBV5-1, the J gene TRBJ2-1; 7 positions agree with TRBD1. The CDR3 runs to 15 residues. Germline CDR1 is SGHRS and CDR2 is YFSETQ. V shed 4 bases, J shed 6 bases, and the junction held 10 bases outside the gene matches. The CDR3 nucleotides read TGCGCCAGCAGCCTCAAAGGGGGCGGCCCCAATGAGCAGTTCTTC. Translation: CASSLKGGGPNEQFF.

The CDR3 DNA sequence: TGTGCCAGCAGTCGTGACAGGGGGAAGGATGAGCAGTTCTTC. Translated: CASSRDRGKDEQFF. The chain combines TRBV7-3 with TRBJ2-1; TRBD1 agrees at 9 bases. Germline V gene sequence: CDR1 SGHTA, CDR2 FQGTGA. With V trimmed by 6 bases and J by 8 bases, 8 bases remained unmatched. The CDR3 consists of 14 residues.

This chain joins TRBV18 and TRBJ1-4, with 9 positions matching TRBD1. The CDR3 contains 19 residues. Germline V gives CDR1 KGHSH, CDR2 LQKENI. The ends lost 2 bases at V and 0 bases at J; junction bases unmatched: 10. CDR3 in amino acids: CASSPDPQGASATNEKLFF. The CDR3 nucleotides are TGTGCCAGCTCACCAGACCCACAGGGGGCGTCTGCAACTAATGAAAAACTGTTTTTT.

The rearrangement uses TRBV7-2 and TRBJ1-2; 7 bases fit TRBD1. The CDR3 contains 14 residues. CDR1 is SGHTA and CDR2 is FQGNSA in the germline V gene. Trimming at V came to 5 bases and at J to 4 bases, leaving 7 bases not matched to a gene. CDR3 sequence (DNA): TGTGCCAGCAGCCGGACAGGCCTTTCCTATGGCTACACCTTC. Encoded protein: CASSRTGLSYGYTF.

The J gene is TRBJ2-7, the V gene TRBV5-1; 16 bases align to TRBD2. J lost 7 bases, V lost 4 bases, and 8 bases had no gene match. The CDR3 covers 16 residues. The germline V gene has CDR1 SGHRS and CDR2 YFSETQ. The CDR3 loop reads CASSPGTSGRAREQYF. The CDR3 region has the DNA TGCGCCAGCAGCCCCGGGACTAGCGGGAGGGCGAGGGAGCAGTACTTC.

About this clone itself: The sample has other DNA sequences that encode this CDR3 too. The chain uses TRBV4-2 and TRBJ2-7, with a possible D match to TRBD1 (8 bases). This CDR3 is 14 amino acids long. Trimming took off 3 bases at V and 6 bases at J, with 15 bases between the two ends. The germline V gene encodes CDR1 LGHNA and CDR2 YNFKEQ. CDR3 nucleotide sequence: TGTGCCAGCAGCCAGGACACAGGGGGGGGCGAGCAGTACTTC. It is translated as CASSQDTGGGEQYF.

V is TRBV7-9 and J is TRBJ2-1; D is unclear. V lost 5 bases and J 0 bases, leaving 11 bases between the germline ends. The CDR3 is 15 residues long. CDR1 and CDR2 (germline): SEHNR, FQNEAQ (reference sequence). This chain's CDR3 is CASSPMASSYNEQFF. The DNA of the CDR3 is TGTGCCAGCAGCCCGATGGCCAGCTCCTACAATGAGCAGTTCTTC.

This sequence joins TRBV18 and TRBJ1-1; D is undetermined. In germline, CDR1 is KGHSH, CDR2 LQKENI. Trimming stripped 4 bases from V and 1 base from J, with 7 bases between. CDR3 length: 13 amino acids. This chain's CDR3 is CASSRTWNTEAFF. For the CDR3, the DNA is TGTGCCAGCTCACGCACATGGAACACTGAAGCTTTCTTT.

The chain joins TRBV7-8 to TRBJ2-5; possible D gene TRBD1, 5 bases. The CDR3 spans 15 residues. V was shortened by 5 bases and J by 5 bases, with 18 bases between the two germline ends. Germline-derived CDR1 and CDR2 are SGHVS and FQNEAQ. CDR3 loop: CASSTGIEKRETQYF. CDR3 in DNA: TGTGCCAGCAGCACAGGAATCGAGAAGAGGGAGACCCAGTACTTC.

The CDR3 is CASSYNLIGQGAGGYTF. CDR3 DNA: TGTGCCAGCAGCTACAATTTAATAGGACAGGGGGCAGGAGGCTACACCTTC. The chain recombines TRBV5-6 with TRBJ1-2; 11 bases map to TRBD1. The V segment lost 3 bases and the J segment 8 bases; nucleotides outside the gene matches: 15. Germline V CDR1 and CDR2: SGHDT, YYEEEE. The CDR3 has 17 amino acids. Supplemented by reference TRBV5-6 and TRBJ1-2, the full variable domain reads DAGVTQSPTHLIKTRGQQVTLRCSPKSGHDTVSWYQQALGQGPQFIFQYYEEEERQRGNFPDRFSGHQFPNYSSELNVNALLLGDSALYLCASSYNLIGQGAGGYTFGSGTRLTVV.

V is TRBV6-2 or TRBV6-3 and J is TRBJ1-1; D gene unclear. Germline V CDR1 and CDR2: MNHEY, SVGEGT. CDR3 size: 14 residues. V was pared by 7 bases and J by 2 bases, with 14 bases between. In DNA, the CDR3 is TGTGCCAGCACCCCCGTTACAGTTAACACTGAAGCTTTCTTT. This translates into CASTPVTVNTEAFF.

V gene TRBV11-2 combines with J gene TRBJ2-6; no reliable D call. V was trimmed by 5 bases and J by 9 bases, leaving 11 bases between them. CDR3 size: 13 residues. The germline V gene encodes CDR1 SGHAT and CDR2 FQNNGV. CDR3: CASSARRVNVLTF. The CDR3 DNA reads as TGTGCCAGCAGCGCTCGAAGAGTCAACGTCCTGACTTTC.

The chain uses TRBV6-1 and TRBJ1-1; TRBD1 agrees at 7 bases. J gave up 6 bases and V 0 bases, and 19 bases lay outside the gene matches. This CDR3 is 19 amino acids long. Germline V gene lookup returns CDR1 MNHNS and CDR2 SASEGT. CDR3 amino acids: CASSEALEGRGKRSAEAFF. The CDR3 DNA sequence: TGTGCCAGCAGTGAAGCTCTTGAGGGCAGGGGGAAGAGGAGCGCTGAAGCTTTCTTT.

This clone has more than one count but fewer than ten. J is TRBJ1-2 and V is TRBV28; 7 bases are shared with TRBD1. The V and J ends lost 10 bases and 7 bases, in that order; junction bases with no gene match: 9. This CDR3 is built from 12 residues. The germline gives CDR1 MDHEN, CDR2 SYDVKM. The chain's CDR3 is CATSPTGFGYTF. The CDR3 DNA is TGTGCCACCTCGCCGACAGGGTTTGGCTACACCTTC.

This clone has only one observation. V and J are TRBV7-9 and TRBJ1-3, with 7 bases fitting TRBD1. CDR1 and CDR2 from the germline V gene are SEHNR and FQNEAQ (reference sequence). There are 18 residues in the CDR3. Germline trimming cut 7 bases from V and 0 bases from J; bases unmatched to any gene: 15. The CDR3 DNA reads TGTGCCAGCATCCATAAAGAGGGACAGCCTCTCTCTGGAAACACCATATATTTT. Translation: CASIHKEGQPLSGNTIYF. The whole variable domain, remainder taken from reference TRBV7-9 and TRBJ1-3, is DTGVSQNPRHKITKRGQNVTFRCDPISEHNRLYWYRQTLGQGPEFLTYFQNEAQLEKSRLLSDRFSAERPKGSFSTLEIQRTEQGDSAMYLCASIHKEGQPLSGNTIYFGEGSWLTVV.

The chain carries TRBV6-4 and TRBJ1-1; D remains unclear. This CDR3 spans 13 amino acids. Per germline, CDR1 MRHNA and CDR2 SNTAGT. Trimming removed 5 bases at V and 0 bases at J, with 7 bases between. Here the CDR3 DNA reads TGTGCCAGCAGTCTTGACATGAACACTGAAGCTTTCTTT. Translation: CASSLDMNTEAFF.

Only a few counts were recorded for this clone. This rearrangement joins TRBV3-1 (or the pseudogene TRBV3-2) to TRBJ2-1; D perhaps matches TRBD1 (6 bases). This CDR3 has 12 residues. V was trimmed by 3 bases and J by 10 bases, leaving 10 bases between them. Germline CDR1 and CDR2: LGHDT and YNNKEL (reference sequence). This CDR3 is CASSQLGTEQFF. The CDR3 DNA is TGTGCCAGCAGCCAGTTGGGGACAGAGCAGTTCTTC.

The chain uses TRBV5-1 and TRBJ2-7, with TRBD2 matching 11 bases. Germline CDR1 reads SGHRS; CDR2 reads YFSETQ. The junction had 9 bases not matched to a gene; V was cut back by 3 bases and J by 7 bases. CDR3 length: 15 amino acids. The CDR3 nucleotides read TGCGCCAGCAGCTGGGAGACTAGCGGGGTGTTTGAGCAGTACTTC. This sequence encodes CASSWETSGVFEQYF.

The chain uses TRBV20-1 and TRBJ2-5; TRBD1 agrees at 8 bases. CDR3 length equals 16 residues. Germline loops: CDR1 DFQATT, CDR2 SNEGSKA (reference sequence). Losses at the gene ends were 3 bases for V and 4 bases for J; bases not matched to a gene: 13. The CDR3 loop reads CSASFLGQGQGETQYF. Written as DNA, the CDR3 is TGCAGTGCTAGTTTCCTCGGACAGGGCCAAGGAGAGACCCAGTACTTC.

The genes are TRBV6-5 and TRBJ1-5; possible D gene TRBD1, 6 bases. The CDR3 spans 15 residues. Germline CDR1 and CDR2: MNHEY and SVGAGI. Trimming cost V 7 bases and J 5 bases, with 18 bases left between them. CDR3: CASTWGRQAYQPQHF. The CDR3 DNA is TGTGCCAGCACTTGGGGACGACAGGCGTATCAGCCCCAGCATTTT.

In this sample, this clone turned up once. The chain uses TRBV6-4 and TRBJ2-1; TRBD2 agrees at 7 bases. CDR3 length: 15 residues. Unmatched junction bases numbered 3, after V lost 3 bases and J lost 1 base. In germline, CDR1 is MRHNA, CDR2 SNTAGT. In nucleotides, the CDR3 is TGTGCCAGCAGTGAAGGTAGCGGGTCCTACAATGAGCAGTTCTTC. Protein product: CASSEGSGSYNEQFF.